The 17 T cell receptor beta chains listed next were all sequenced from one sample in a study of quantifying T cell responses using KT2 cells. Study-wide context: cDNA was made from DNase-treated RNA using alpha and beta constant primers.

Each cDNA got a UMI-containing oligo ligated at its 3' end. First-round PCR used three to five cycles and beta primers RC1.1 and RC1.2 covering TRBC1 and TRBC2. MiXCR, applied by TCRdb to the UMI-ligation and nested PCR reads, yields one record per CDR3 protein. The profile shows 25,000 to 35,000 distinct CDR3 sequences, 10% to 13% of them singletons. The sequenced sample consisted of PBMCs spiked with cells of the T cell clone KT2. These receptors all stem from a human donor.

This chain connects TRBV6-2 or TRBV6-3 to TRBJ1-1; 8 bases match TRBD1. The V gene end was trimmed by 5 bases and the J gene end by 6 bases; junction bases not matched to a gene: 11. The germline gives CDR1 MNHEY, CDR2 SVGEGT. There are 15 residues in the CDR3. The CDR3 loop is CASSTIGQGIAEAFF. DNA of the CDR3: TGTGCCAGCAGTACAATAGGACAGGGCATCGCTGAAGCTTTCTTT.

The chain recombines TRBV6-1 with TRBJ2-1, with TRBD1 as a possible D gene (6 bases). This CDR3 region has 14 residues. Per the germline V gene, CDR1 is MNHNS and CDR2 is SASEGT. V was clipped by 1 base and J by 6 bases, with 10 bases between them. The CDR3 reads CASSEVGARNEQFF. CDR3 coding DNA: TGTGCCAGCAGTGAAGTGGGGGCGCGCAATGAGCAGTTCTTC.

The rearrangement uses TRBV12-3 or TRBV12-4 and TRBJ1-2; TRBD1 matches 9 bases. This CDR3 spans 13 amino acids. V was clipped by 8 bases and J by 5 bases; unmatched bases: 6. CDR3 amino acids: CASRTGAKYGYTF. In DNA form, the CDR3 reads TGTGCCAGCCGGACAGGGGCCAAATATGGCTACACCTTC.

V is TRBV7-9 and J is TRBJ2-7; 7 positions agree with TRBD1. The CDR3 sequence is 15 residues long. J was trimmed by 3 bases and V by 5 bases; bases with no gene match: 10. CDR1 SEHNR and CDR2 FQNEAQ come from the germline V gene (reference sequence). CDR3 nucleotide sequence: TGTGCCAGCAGCACTACAGGGGAATTACACTACGAGCAGTACTTC. This translates into CASSTTGELHYEQYF.

This clonotype was found many times. The rearrangement links TRBV7-8 to TRBJ2-3, with TRBD2 matching 10 bases. Per germline, CDR1 SGHVS and CDR2 FQNEAQ. The V segment lost 2 bases and the J segment 11 bases; nucleotides outside the gene matches: 13. The CDR3 is made up of 16 amino acids. Here the CDR3 reads CASSLWASGSPGVQYF. Here the CDR3 DNA reads TGTGCCAGCAGCTTATGGGCTAGCGGGAGTCCGGGTGTGCAGTATTTT.

This clonotype was observed at least ten times. The rearrangement uses TRBV3-1 and TRBJ1-1; D unclear. Looked up from germline, CDR1 is LGHDT and CDR2 is YNNKEL (reference sequence). V was cut by 0 bases and J by 6 bases, with 17 bases left in between. This CDR3 region has 16 residues. The CDR3 region has the DNA TGTGCCAGCAGCCAAGAATTGGGGATCGGGAAGGCTGAAGCTTTCTTT. The encoded protein is CASSQELGIGKAEAFF.

Here the CDR3 DNA reads TGTGCCAGCAGTTTGGGCCGCATCTCCTACGAGCAGTACTTC. It encodes CASSLGRISYEQYF. The rearrangement joins TRBV27 to TRBJ2-7, with D unresolved. The germline CDR1 and CDR2 sequences are MNHEY and SMNVEV (reference sequence). The CDR3 is made up of 14 amino acids. V gave up 3 bases and J gave up 0 bases, with 9 bases separating them.

This chain links TRBV5-6 with TRBJ2-7; D call uncertain. CDR1 and CDR2 from the germline V gene are SGHDT and YYEEEE. V shed 4 bases and J shed 3 bases, with 14 bases lying between them. CDR3 length: 14 residues. The CDR3 protein is CASSGDSVLYEQYF. CDR3 DNA: TGTGCCAGCAGCGGAGATTCGGTCCTCTACGAGCAGTACTTC.

This chain joins TRBV24-1 and TRBJ1-2; TRBD1 aligns across 8 bases. CDR3 size: 18 residues. The V gene's germline CDR1 is KGHDR and CDR2 SFDVKD. The V gene end was trimmed by 2 bases and the J gene end by 1 base; junction bases not matched to a gene: 11. Here the CDR3 reads CATSDSRTGMGVNYGYTF. In nucleotides, the CDR3 is TGTGCCACCAGTGATTCGAGGACAGGGATGGGCGTTAACTATGGCTACACCTTC.

The rearrangement uses TRBV9 and TRBJ2-3, with D perhaps being TRBD1 or TRBD2 (5 bases each). Germline V gene data show CDR1 as SGDLS and CDR2 as YYNGEE. V was cut by 0 bases and J by 3 bases, with 14 bases left in between. This CDR3 is built from 16 residues. CDR3 amino acids: CASSVVPWDPTDTQYF. As DNA, the CDR3 is TGTGCCAGCAGCGTAGTTCCTTGGGACCCTACAGATACGCAGTATTTT.

Only a few counts were recorded for this clonotype. V gene TRBV7-3 combines with J gene TRBJ2-7; D assignment may be TRBD1 or TRBD2 (5 bases each). Germline-derived CDR1 and CDR2 are SGHTA and FQGTGA. V was cut by 4 bases and J by 0 bases, with 10 bases left in between. The CDR3 consists of 14 residues. The DNA for the CDR3 is TGTGCCAGCAGCTCGGGACCGAGCTCCTACGAGCAGTACTTC. Translated, it gives CASSSGPSSYEQYF.

This clonotype was counted at least ten times. This chain uses TRBV7-6 with TRBJ2-3, with D hard to call. With 1 base removed from V and 2 bases from J, the gap between germline ends came to 22 bases. The CDR3 sequence is 19 residues long. CDR1 is SGHVS and CDR2 is FNYEAQ in the germline V gene. The CDR3 reads CASSLGFSVGALSTDTQYF. CDR3 DNA sequence: TGTGCCAGCAGCTTAGGTTTCTCCGTGGGCGCCCTGTCCACAGATACGCAGTATTTT.

This clonotype has at least ten counts. The chain recombines TRBV28 with TRBJ2-7; 7 positions match TRBD2. The CDR3 has 16 residues. The ends lost 3 bases at V and 2 bases at J; junction bases unmatched: 10. Germline V lookup: CDR1 MDHEN, CDR2 SYDVKM. The CDR3 coding sequence is TGTGCCAGCAGTTTCACTTGGACTAGTAATACCTACGAGCAGTACTTC. Protein product: CASSFTWTSNTYEQYF.

The chain couples TRBV5-1 to TRBJ2-3, with D unresolved. Germline V lookup: CDR1 SGHRS, CDR2 YFSETQ. V lost 1 base, J lost 0 bases, and 9 bases lay in between. The CDR3 totals 15 residues. DNA of the CDR3: TGCGCCAGCAGCTTGCGGGTAGGGAGCACAGATACGCAGTATTTT. Translating it yields CASSLRVGSTDTQYF. The whole variable domain, filled in from reference TRBV5-1 and TRBJ2-3, reads KAGVTQTPRYLIKTRGQQVTLSCSPISGHRSVSWYQQTPGQGLQFLFEYFSETQRNKGNFPGRFSGRQFSNSRSEMNVSTLELGDSALYLCASSLRVGSTDTQYFGPGTRLTVL.

This clonotype is categorized as medium-sized. The genes are TRBV6-4 and TRBJ2-3; D perhaps matches TRBD2 (5 bases). The V gene lost 0 bases and the J gene lost 4 bases, with 5 bases spanning the gap. This CDR3 region has 13 residues. Germline V CDR1 and CDR2: MRHNA, SNTAGT. The CDR3 DNA reads TGTGCCAGCAGTGACTCGGACTCAGATACGCAGTATTTT. The encoded protein is CASSDSDSDTQYF.

This clonotype was counted a few times. CDR3 sequence: CASSPREAYQPQHF. CDR3 in DNA: TGCGCCAGCAGCCCCAGGGAAGCTTATCAGCCCCAGCATTTT. The rearrangement links TRBV4-1 to TRBJ1-5; weak D call: TRBD1 (5 bases). This CDR3 region has 14 residues. The germline CDR1 and CDR2 sequences are MGHRA and YSYEKL. Trimming removed 4 bases at V and 5 bases at J, with 12 bases between.

This clonotype was counted at least ten times. The J gene is TRBJ1-2, the V gene TRBV2; no definite D call. The germline V and J ends were trimmed by 3 bases and 4 bases, with 18 bases remaining between them. Germline CDR1 reads SNHLY; CDR2 reads FYNNEI. This CDR3 has 16 amino acids. The CDR3 protein is CASSEMEAGQLYGYTF. The CDR3 DNA reads as TGTGCCAGCAGTGAGATGGAGGCAGGTCAGCTCTATGGCTACACCTTC.